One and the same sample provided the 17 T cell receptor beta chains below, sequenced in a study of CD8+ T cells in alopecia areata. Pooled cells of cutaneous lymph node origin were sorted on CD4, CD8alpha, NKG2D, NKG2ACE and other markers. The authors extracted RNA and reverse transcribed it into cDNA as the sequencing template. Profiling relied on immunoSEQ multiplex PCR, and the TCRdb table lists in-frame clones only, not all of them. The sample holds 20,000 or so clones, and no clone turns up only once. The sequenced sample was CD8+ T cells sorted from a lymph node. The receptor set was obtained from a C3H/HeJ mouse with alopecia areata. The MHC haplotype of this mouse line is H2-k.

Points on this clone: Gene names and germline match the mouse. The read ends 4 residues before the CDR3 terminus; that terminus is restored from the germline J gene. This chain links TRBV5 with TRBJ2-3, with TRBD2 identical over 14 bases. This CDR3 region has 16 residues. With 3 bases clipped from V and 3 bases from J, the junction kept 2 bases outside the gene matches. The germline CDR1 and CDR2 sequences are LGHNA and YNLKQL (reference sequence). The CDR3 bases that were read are TGTGCCAGCAGCCAGGGACTGGGGGGGCGCGCAGAA. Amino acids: CASSQGLGGRAE. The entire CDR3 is CASSQGLGGRAETLYF.

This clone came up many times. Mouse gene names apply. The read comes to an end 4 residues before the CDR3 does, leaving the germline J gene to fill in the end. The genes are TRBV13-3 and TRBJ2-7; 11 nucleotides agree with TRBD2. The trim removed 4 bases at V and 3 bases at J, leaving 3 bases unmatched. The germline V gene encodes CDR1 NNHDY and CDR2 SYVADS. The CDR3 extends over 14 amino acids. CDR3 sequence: CASSLLGGRYEQYF. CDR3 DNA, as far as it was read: TGTGCCAGCAGTCTACTGGGGGGGCGCTAT.

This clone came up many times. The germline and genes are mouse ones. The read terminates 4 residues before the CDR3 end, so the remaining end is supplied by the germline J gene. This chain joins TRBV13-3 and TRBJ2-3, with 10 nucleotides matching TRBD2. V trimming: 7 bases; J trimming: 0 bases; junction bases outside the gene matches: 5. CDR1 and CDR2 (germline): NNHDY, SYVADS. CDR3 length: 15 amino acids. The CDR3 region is CASLSTGGSAETLYF. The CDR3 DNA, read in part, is TGTGCCAGCCTTTCGACTGGGGGGAGTGCAGAA.

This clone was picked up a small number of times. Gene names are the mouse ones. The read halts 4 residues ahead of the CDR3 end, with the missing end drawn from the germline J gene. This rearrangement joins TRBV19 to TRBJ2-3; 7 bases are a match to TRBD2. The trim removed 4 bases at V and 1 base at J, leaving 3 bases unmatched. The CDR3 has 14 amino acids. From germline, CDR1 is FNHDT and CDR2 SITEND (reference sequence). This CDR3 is CASSPDWGAETLYF. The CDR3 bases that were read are TGTGCCAGCAGTCCCGACTGGGGTGCAGAA. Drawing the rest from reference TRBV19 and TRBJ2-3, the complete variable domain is GGIITQTPKFLIGQEGQKLTLKCQQNFNHDTMYWYRQDSGKGLRLIYYSITENDLQKGDLSEGYDASREKKSSFSLTVTSAQKNEMAVFLCASSPDWGAETLYFGSGTRLTVL.

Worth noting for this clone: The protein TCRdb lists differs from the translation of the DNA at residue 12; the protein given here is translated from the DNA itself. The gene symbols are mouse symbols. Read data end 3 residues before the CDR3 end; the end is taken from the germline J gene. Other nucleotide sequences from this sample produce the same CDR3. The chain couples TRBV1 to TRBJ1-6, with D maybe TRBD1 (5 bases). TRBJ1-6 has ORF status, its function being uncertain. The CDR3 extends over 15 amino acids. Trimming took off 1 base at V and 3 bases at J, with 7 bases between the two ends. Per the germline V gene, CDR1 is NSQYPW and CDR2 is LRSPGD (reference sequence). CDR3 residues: CTCSAGGSYNSPLYF. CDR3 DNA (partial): TGCACCTGCAGTGCAGGGGGCAGCTATAATTCGCCC.

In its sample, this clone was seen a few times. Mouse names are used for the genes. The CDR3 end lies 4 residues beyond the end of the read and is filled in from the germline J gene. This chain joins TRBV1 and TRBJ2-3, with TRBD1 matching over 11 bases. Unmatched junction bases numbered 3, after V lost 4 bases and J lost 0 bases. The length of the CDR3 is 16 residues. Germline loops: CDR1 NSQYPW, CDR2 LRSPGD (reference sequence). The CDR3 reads CTCSGGTGGSAETLYF. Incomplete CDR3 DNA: TGCACCTGCAGTGGAGGGACAGGGGGAAGTGCAGAA.

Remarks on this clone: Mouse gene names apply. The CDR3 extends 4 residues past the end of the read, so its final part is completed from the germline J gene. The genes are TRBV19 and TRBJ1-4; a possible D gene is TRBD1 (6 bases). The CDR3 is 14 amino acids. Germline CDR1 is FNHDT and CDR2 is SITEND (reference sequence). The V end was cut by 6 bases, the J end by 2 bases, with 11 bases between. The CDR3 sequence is CASTTGWSNERLFF. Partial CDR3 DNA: TGTGCCAGCACAACAGGGTGGTCCAACGAA.

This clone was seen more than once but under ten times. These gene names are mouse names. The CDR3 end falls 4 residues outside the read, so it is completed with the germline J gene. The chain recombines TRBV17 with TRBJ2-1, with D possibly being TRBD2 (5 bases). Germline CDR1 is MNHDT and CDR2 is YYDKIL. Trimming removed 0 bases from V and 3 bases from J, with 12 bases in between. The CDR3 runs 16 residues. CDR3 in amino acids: CASSRDLLGLYAEQFF. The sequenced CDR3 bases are TGTGCTAGCAGTAGAGATCTGCTGGGCCTCTATGCT.

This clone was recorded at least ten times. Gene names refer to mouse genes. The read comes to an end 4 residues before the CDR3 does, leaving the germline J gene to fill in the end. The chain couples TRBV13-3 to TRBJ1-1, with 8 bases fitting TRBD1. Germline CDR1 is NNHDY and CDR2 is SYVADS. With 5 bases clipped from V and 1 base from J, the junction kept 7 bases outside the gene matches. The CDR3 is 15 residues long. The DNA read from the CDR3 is TGTGCCAGCAGCCCCCCCGGGACAGGGAACACA. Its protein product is CASSPPGTGNT. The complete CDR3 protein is CASSPPGTGNTEVFF.

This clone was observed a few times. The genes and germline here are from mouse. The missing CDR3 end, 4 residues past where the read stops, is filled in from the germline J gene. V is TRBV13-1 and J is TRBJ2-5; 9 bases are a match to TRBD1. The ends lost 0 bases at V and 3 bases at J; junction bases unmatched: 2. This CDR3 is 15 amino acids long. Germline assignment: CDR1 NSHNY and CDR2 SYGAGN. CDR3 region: CASSDGTGEQDTQYF. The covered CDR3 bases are TGTGCCAGCAGTGATGGGACAGGGGAACAAGAC.

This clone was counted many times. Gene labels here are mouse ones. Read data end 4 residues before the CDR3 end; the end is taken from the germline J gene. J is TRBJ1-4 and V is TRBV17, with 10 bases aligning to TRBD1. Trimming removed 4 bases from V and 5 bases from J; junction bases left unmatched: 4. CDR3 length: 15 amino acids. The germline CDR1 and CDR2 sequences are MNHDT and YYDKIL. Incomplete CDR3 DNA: TGTGCTAGCAGTAAAGGGGACAGGGGTAACGAA. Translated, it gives CASSKGDRGNE. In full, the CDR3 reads CASSKGDRGNERLFF.

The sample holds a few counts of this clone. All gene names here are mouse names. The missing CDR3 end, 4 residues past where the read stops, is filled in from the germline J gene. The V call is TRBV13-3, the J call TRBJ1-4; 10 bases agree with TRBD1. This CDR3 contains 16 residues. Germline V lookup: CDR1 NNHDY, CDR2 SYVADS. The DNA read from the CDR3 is TGTGCCAGCAGTGACCGGGACAGGGGAGAGGGCGAA. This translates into CASSDRDRGEGE. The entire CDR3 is CASSDRDRGEGERLFF.

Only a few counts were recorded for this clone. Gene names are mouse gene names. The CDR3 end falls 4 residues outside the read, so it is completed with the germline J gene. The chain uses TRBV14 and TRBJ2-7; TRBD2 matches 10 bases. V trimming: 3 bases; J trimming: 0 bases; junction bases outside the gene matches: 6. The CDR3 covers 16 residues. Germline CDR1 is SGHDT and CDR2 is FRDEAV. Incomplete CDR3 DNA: TGTGCCAGCAGTTCCCCTTACTGGGGGGGCTCCTAT. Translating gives CASSSPYWGGSY. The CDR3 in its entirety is CASSSPYWGGSYEQYF.

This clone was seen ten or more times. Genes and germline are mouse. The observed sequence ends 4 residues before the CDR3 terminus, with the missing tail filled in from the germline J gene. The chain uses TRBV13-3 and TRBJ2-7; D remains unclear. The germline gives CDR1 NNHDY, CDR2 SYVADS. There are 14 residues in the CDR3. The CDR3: CASSDAQRPYEQYF. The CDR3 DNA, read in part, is TGTGCCAGCAGTGATGCACAGAGACCTTAT.

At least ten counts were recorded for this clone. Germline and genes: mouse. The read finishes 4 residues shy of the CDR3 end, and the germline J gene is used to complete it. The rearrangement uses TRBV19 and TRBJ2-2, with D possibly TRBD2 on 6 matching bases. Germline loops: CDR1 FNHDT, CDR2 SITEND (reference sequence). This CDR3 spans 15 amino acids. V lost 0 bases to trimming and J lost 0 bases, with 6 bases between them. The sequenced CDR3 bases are TGTGCCAGCAGTATAGTGGGGGCAAACACCGGG. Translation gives CASSIVGANTG. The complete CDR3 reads CASSIVGANTGQLYF.

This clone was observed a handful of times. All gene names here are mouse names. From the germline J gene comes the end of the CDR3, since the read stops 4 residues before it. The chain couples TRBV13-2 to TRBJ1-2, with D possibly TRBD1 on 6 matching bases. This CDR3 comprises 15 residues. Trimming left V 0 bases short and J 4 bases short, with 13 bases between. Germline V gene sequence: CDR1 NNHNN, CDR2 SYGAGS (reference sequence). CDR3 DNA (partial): TGTGCCAGCGGTGATGCGGGGGGGCAGAGCTCC. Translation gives CASGDAGGQSS. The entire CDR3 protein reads CASGDAGGQSSDYTF.

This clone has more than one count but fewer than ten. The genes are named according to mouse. The part of the CDR3 DNA that was read is TGTGCCAGCGGTTCCCTACTGGGGGGCTATGCT. Protein product: CASGSLLGGYA. In full, the CDR3 reads CASGSLLGGYAEQFF. The chain uses TRBV13-2 and TRBJ2-1, with 9 bases lining up with TRBD2. The read ends 4 residues shy of where the CDR3 ends; the end is completed using the germline J gene. The CDR3 runs to 15 residues. Germline V gives CDR1 NNHNN, CDR2 SYGAGS (reference sequence). V shed 4 bases, J shed 3 bases, and the junction held 5 bases outside the gene matches.